The 19 T cell receptor beta chains reported below all come from one sample, sequenced in a study of blood T cell repertoires in COVID-19 (dated by TCRdb to 2018 to 2021). Library generation was performed with the immunoSEQ multiplex PCR assay. TCRdb provides this immuneACCESS table in a form limited to in-frame rearrangements. Some clones are lacking; in checked studies, under half of them reflect an unresolved V gene, and why the rest are absent is not known. The sample table records roughly 250,000 clones; around 87% of these occur just once. Together, the top ten hold approximately 2.3% of the sample. Material for sequencing was peripheral blood. The receptors stem from a woman aged 45-65 years with acute or convalescent COVID-19.

The chain links TRBV7-2 to TRBJ2-3; TRBD2 aligns across 12 bases. The CDR3 spans 15 residues. With 5 bases clipped from V and 6 bases from J, the junction kept 6 bases outside the gene matches. Per the germline V gene, CDR1 is SGHTA and CDR2 is FQGNSA. CDR3 coding DNA: TGTGCCAGCAGCCTGCTAGCGGGAGGGAGCGATACGCAGTATTTT. It codes for CASSLLAGGSDTQYF.

This rearrangement joins TRBV12-3 or TRBV12-4 to TRBJ1-1, with D unclear. The CDR3 loop spans 12 amino acids. Trimming removed 3 bases at V and 4 bases at J, with 6 bases between. The CDR3 region is CASSFSVTEAFF. The DNA of the CDR3 is TGTGCCAGCAGTTTCTCGGTCACTGAAGCTTTCTTT.

The V call is TRBV2, the J call TRBJ1-4; D may be TRBD1 (6 bases). CDR1 SNHLY and CDR2 FYNNEI come from the germline V gene. V was cut by 8 bases and J by 2 bases, with 15 bases left in between. This CDR3 spans 15 amino acids. The CDR3 sequence is CASLSGETTNEKLFF. The CDR3 coding sequence is TGTGCCAGCTTGTCAGGGGAGACGACTAATGAAAAACTGTTTTTT.

The chain carries TRBV2 and TRBJ2-3; 9 bases are a match to TRBD2. This CDR3 has 17 residues. Germline CDR1 SNHLY, CDR2 FYNNEI. The V segment lost 5 bases and the J segment 0 bases; nucleotides outside the gene matches: 9. This CDR3 is CASSSWVTSGSTDTQYF. CDR3 sequence (DNA): TGTGCCAGCAGTTCCTGGGTTACTAGCGGGAGCACAGATACGCAGTATTTT.

J is TRBJ1-2 and V is TRBV7-9; unclear D gene. Germline V gene data show CDR1 as SEHNR and CDR2 as FQNEAQ (reference sequence). Trimming took 1 base from V and 1 from J, leaving 13 bases between them. CDR3 size: 16 residues. This chain's CDR3 is CASSLGGQEDNYGYTF. In DNA, the CDR3 is TGTGCCAGCAGCTTAGGAGGGCAGGAGGATAACTATGGCTACACCTTC.

The rearrangement joins TRBV18 to TRBJ1-4; possible D gene TRBD1, 5 bases. The germline gives CDR1 KGHSH, CDR2 LQKENI. This CDR3 contains 14 residues. Trimming removed 8 bases at V and 5 bases at J, with 15 bases between. DNA of the CDR3: TGTGCCAGCACCGGCGGGACTATGAATGAAAAACTGTTTTTT. It codes for CASTGGTMNEKLFF.

The gene calls are TRBV5-1 and TRBJ2-2; 11 bases match TRBD1. This CDR3 region has 17 residues. V dropped 0 bases and J dropped 7; count of bases not matched to a gene: 8. CDR1 is SGHRS and CDR2 is YFSETQ in the germline V gene. CDR3 bases: TGCGCCAGCAGCTTGGTCGGCCCGGGACAGGGGGTCGGGGAGCTGTTTTTT. Translation: CASSLVGPGQGVGELFF.

The rearrangement uses TRBV7-9 and TRBJ2-4; D call uncertain. Trimming cost V 5 bases and J 0 bases, with 11 bases left between them. Germline V lookup: CDR1 SEHNR, CDR2 FQNEAQ (reference sequence). The CDR3 runs to 15 residues. The DNA for the CDR3 is TGTGCCAGCAGCGCCGCCCGGGTAGCCAAAAACATTCAGTACTTC. Protein product: CASSAARVAKNIQYF.

J is TRBJ2-7 and V is TRBV28, with D unclear. V lost 2 bases, J lost 5 bases, and 10 bases lay in between. The CDR3 length is 13 residues. Germline CDR1 MDHEN, CDR2 SYDVKM. In DNA form, the CDR3 reads TGTGCCAGCAGTTTACGGTCGGTAGACGAGCAGTACTTC. This translates into CASSLRSVDEQYF.

The gene calls are TRBV7-2 and TRBJ1-1; perhaps TRBD1 as D (6 bases). V lost 1 base and J lost 4, with 10 bases in between. Germline values: CDR1 SGHTA, CDR2 FQGNSA. CDR3 length equals 14 residues. CDR3 region: CASSLGTGTTEAFF. Written as DNA, the CDR3 is TGTGCCAGCAGCTTAGGAACAGGGACCACTGAAGCTTTCTTT.

The V gene is TRBV6-5, the J gene TRBJ1-1; D is possibly TRBD1 (5 bases). CDR3 size: 15 residues. Germline V gene sequence: CDR1 MNHEY, CDR2 SVGAGI. The germline V and J ends were trimmed by 4 bases and 8 bases, with 20 bases remaining between them. CDR3 sequence: CASSSRPQGGLEAFF. In nucleotides, the CDR3 is TGTGCCAGCAGTTCTCGTCCTCAGGGAGGGTTAGAAGCTTTCTTT.

A few counts support this clone. This sequence joins TRBV18 and TRBJ2-4; possibly TRBD1 for D (5 bases). CDR3 length equals 14 residues. The germline V gene has CDR1 KGHSH and CDR2 LQKENI. The V and J ends lost 5 bases and 9 bases respectively, with 17 bases between them. CDR3 nucleotides: TGTGCCAGCTCAACCACGGAGACAGTAACCATTCAGTACTTC. Amino acids: CASSTTETVTIQYF.

The rearrangement joins TRBV27 to TRBJ2-7, with D maybe TRBD2 (5 bases). V lost 5 bases, J lost 6 bases, and 17 bases lay in between. Germline V gene lookup returns CDR1 MNHEY and CDR2 SMNVEV (reference sequence). The CDR3 loop spans 14 amino acids. In nucleotides, the CDR3 is TGTGCCAGCAGTCCCACCTCCGGGAAGGGCGAGCAGTACTTC. Translating gives CASSPTSGKGEQYF.

This clone was detected only once. The rearrangement links TRBV7-2 to TRBJ2-1; D perhaps matches TRBD2 (6 bases). This CDR3 comprises 14 residues. Trimming left V 2 bases short and J 10 bases short, with 15 bases between. The germline CDR1 and CDR2 sequences are SGHTA and FQGNSA. The CDR3: CASSLSPSAPEQFF. As DNA, the CDR3 is TGTGCCAGCAGCTTATCACCTAGCGCCCCAGAGCAGTTCTTC. Variable domain in full (rest from reference TRBV7-2 and TRBJ2-1): GAGVSQSPSNKVTEKGKDVELRCDPISGHTALYWYRQSLGQGLEFLIYFQGNSAPDKSGLPSDRFSAERTGGSVSTLTIQRTQQEDSAVYLCASSLSPSAPEQFFGPGTRLTVL.

This chain links TRBV11-1 with TRBJ2-1; 8 bases line up with TRBD1. Germline V lookup: CDR1 SGHAT, CDR2 FQDESV (reference sequence). This CDR3 comprises 16 residues. With V trimmed by 3 bases and J by 5 bases, 9 bases remained unmatched. CDR3 in DNA: TGTGCCAGCAGCTTGGACAGGGTGGTTTTCGACAATGAGCAGTTCTTC. The encoded protein is CASSLDRVVFDNEQFF.

The chain joins TRBV10-3 to TRBJ2-7; no reliable D call. This CDR3 has 12 residues. V lost 8 bases to trimming and J lost 7 bases, with 15 bases between them. Germline V gives CDR1 ENHRY, CDR2 SYGVKD. CDR3 sequence (DNA): TGTGCCATCGGTACCGACCCAGCGGAGCAGTACTTC. Residues: CAIGTDPAEQYF.

The genes are TRBV4-2 and TRBJ2-7; 8 bases are shared with TRBD1. The CDR3 covers 14 residues. V dropped 0 bases and J dropped 6; count of bases not matched to a gene: 4. Germline CDR1 LGHNA, CDR2 YNFKEQ. The DNA of the CDR3 is TGTGCCAGCAGCCAAGAACAGGGGGTGGGCGAGCAGTACTTC. Encoded protein: CASSQEQGVGEQYF.

The gene calls are TRBV7-2 and TRBJ2-4; D gene uncertain. Germline V gene sequence: CDR1 SGHTA, CDR2 FQGNSA. Trimming left V 5 bases short and J 8 bases short, with 13 bases between. The CDR3 has 13 residues. The CDR3 sequence: CASSPREVDIQYF. CDR3 DNA: TGTGCCAGCAGCCCCCGCGAGGTTGACATTCAGTACTTC.

This chain links TRBV3-1 (or the pseudogene TRBV3-2) with TRBJ1-2; tentative D call: TRBD1 (6 bases). The CDR3 has 14 residues. Per germline, CDR1 LGHDT and CDR2 YNNKEL (reference sequence). V lost 3 bases, J lost 7 bases, and 15 bases lay in between. Here the CDR3 reads CASSHGAGGRGYTF. CDR3 coding DNA: TGTGCCAGCAGCCATGGGGCGGGGGGCCGTGGCTACACCTTC.